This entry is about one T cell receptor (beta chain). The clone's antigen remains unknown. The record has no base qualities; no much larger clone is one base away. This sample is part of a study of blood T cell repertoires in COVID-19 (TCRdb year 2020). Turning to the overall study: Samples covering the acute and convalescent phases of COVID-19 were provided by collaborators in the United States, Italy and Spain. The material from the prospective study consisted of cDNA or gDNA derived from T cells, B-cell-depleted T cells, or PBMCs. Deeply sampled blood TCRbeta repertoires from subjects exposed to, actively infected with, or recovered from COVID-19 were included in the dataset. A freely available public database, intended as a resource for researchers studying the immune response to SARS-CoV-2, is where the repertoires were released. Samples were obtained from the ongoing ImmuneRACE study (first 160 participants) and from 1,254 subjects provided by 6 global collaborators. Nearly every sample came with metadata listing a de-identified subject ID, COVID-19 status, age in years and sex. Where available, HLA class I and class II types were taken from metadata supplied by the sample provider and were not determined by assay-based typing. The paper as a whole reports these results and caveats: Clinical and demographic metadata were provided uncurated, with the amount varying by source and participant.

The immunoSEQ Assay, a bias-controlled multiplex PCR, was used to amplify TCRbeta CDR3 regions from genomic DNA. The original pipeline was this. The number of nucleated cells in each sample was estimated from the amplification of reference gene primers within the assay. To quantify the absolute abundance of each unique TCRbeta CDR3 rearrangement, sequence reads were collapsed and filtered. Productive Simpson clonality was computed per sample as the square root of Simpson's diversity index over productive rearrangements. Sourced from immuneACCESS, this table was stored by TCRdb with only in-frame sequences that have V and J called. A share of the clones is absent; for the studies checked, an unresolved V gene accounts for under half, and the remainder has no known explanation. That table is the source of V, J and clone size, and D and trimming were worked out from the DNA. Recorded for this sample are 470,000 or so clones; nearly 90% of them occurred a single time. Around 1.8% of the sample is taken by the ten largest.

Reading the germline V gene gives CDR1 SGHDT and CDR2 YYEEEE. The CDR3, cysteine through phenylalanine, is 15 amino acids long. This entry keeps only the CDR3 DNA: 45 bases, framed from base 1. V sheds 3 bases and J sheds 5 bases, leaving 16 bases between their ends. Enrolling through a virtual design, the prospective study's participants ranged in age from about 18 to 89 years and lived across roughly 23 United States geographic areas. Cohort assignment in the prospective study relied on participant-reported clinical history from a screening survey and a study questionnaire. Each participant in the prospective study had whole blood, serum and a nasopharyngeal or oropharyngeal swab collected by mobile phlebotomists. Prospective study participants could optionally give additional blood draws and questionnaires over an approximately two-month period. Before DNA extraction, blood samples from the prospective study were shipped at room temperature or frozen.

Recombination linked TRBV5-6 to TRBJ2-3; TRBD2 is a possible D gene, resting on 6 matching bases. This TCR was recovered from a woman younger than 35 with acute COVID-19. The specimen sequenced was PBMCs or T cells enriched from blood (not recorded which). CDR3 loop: CASSWGGGAEDTQYF. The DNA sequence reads TGTGCCAGCAGCTGGGGCGGCGGGGCTGAAGATACGCAGTATTTT.